The clone carrying this T cell receptor beta chain was recorded once. Its antigen is not identified. The sample belongs to a study of shared clonotypes between healthy human individuals. Study conclusions and caveats: Non-shared clonotypes had lower generation probabilities than clonotypes shared by all four sorted-subset donors.

Per the original methods: Filtering was not the same, since immunoSEQ gave junction-only sequences without quality scores. Sequenced by immunoSEQ multiplex PCR; TCRdb stores in-frame clones only, minus some. Clone size and the V and J calls come from that table; the DNA yielded D and trimming. Among 500,000 to 550,000 clones, around 96% were seen once, and the ten largest hold 0.05% to 0.07%. The sample was naive CD4+ T cells sorted from blood. This sample's subset: CD45RA+ positively selected. The TCR sequence derives from a woman in her twenties or thirties in good health.

CDR3 sequence: CASSPAQGVLGGEQFF. CDR3 coding DNA: TGCGCCAGCAGCCCCGCCCAGGGGGTGTTAGGTGGTGAGCAGTTCTTC. The chain is built from TRBV5-1 and TRBJ2-1; 7 positions match TRBD1. CDR3 length equals 16 residues. Losses at the gene ends were 4 bases for V and 9 bases for J; bases not matched to a gene: 16. From germline, CDR1 is SGHRS and CDR2 YFSETQ.